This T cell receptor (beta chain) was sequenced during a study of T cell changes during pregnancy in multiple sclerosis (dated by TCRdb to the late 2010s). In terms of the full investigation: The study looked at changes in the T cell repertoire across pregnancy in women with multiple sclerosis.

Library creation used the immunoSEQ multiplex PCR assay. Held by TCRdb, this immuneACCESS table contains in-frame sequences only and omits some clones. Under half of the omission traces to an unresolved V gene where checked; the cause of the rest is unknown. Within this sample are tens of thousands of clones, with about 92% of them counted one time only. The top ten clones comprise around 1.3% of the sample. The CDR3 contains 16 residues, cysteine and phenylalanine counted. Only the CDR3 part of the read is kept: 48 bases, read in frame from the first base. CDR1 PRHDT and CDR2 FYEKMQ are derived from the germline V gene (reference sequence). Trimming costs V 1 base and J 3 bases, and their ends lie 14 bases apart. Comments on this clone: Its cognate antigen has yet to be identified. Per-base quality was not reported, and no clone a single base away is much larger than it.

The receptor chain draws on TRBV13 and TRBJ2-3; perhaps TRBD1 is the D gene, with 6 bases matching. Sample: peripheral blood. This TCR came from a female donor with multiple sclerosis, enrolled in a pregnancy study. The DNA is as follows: TGTGCCAGCAGCTTAGTAATACAGGGTGGGACAGATACGCAGTATTTT. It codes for CASSLVIQGGTDTQYF.